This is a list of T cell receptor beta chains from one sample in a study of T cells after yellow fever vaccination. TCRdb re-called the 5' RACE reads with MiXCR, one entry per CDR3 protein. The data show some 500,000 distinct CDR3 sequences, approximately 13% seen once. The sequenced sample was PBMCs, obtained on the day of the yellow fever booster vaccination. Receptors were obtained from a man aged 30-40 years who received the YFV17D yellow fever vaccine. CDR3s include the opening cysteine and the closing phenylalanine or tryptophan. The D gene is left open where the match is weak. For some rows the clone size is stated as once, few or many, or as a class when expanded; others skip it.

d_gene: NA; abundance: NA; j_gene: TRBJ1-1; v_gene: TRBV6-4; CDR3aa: CASSVGGRDTEAFF; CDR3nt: TGTGCCAGCAGTGTGGGGGGGCGAGACACTGAAGCTTTCTTT
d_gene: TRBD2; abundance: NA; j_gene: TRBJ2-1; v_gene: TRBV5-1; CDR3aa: CASSLGDRTSGTRRYNEQFF; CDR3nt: TGCGCCAGCAGCTTGGGTGACAGAACTAGCGGCACCCGAAGATACAATGAGCAGTTCTTC
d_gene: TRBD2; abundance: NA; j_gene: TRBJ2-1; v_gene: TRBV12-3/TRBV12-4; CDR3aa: CASRYRGLAGGNEQFF; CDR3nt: TGTGCCAGCAGGTACAGAGGACTAGCGGGAGGCAATGAGCAGTTCTTC
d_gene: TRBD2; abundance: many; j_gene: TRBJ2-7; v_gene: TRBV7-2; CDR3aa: CASSRGGYEQYF; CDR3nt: TGTGCCAGCAGCCGGGGGGGGTACGAGCAGTACTTC
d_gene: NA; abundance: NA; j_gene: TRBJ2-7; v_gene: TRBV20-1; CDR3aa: CSARERGRLGEQYF; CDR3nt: TGCAGTGCTAGAGAACGGGGAAGATTGGGCGAGCAGTACTTC
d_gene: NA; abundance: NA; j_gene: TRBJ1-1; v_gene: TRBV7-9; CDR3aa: CASSPGSALNTEAFF; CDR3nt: TGTGCCAGCAGCCCGGGGTCAGCACTGAACACTGAAGCTTTCTTT
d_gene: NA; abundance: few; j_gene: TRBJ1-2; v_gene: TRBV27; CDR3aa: CASSLKGYYGYTF; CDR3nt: TGTGCCAGCAGTTTAAAAGGGTACTATGGCTACACCTTC
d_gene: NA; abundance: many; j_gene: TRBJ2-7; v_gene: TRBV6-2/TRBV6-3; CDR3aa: CASSHGGEQYF; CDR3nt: TGTGCCAGCAGTCATGGGGGCGAGCAGTACTTC
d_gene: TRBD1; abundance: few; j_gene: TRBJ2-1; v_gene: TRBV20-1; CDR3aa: CSARDPIGTGGDYNEQFF; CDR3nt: TGCAGTGCTAGAGATCCGATAGGGACAGGGGGCGACTACAATGAGCAGTTCTTC
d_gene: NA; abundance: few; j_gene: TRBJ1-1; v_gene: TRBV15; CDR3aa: CATSDRPAMNTEAFF; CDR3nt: TGTGCCACCAGCGACAGGCCCGCTATGAACACTGAAGCTTTCTTT
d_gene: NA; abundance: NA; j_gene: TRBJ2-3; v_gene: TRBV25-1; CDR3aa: CASSGLDPGTDTQYF; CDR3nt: TGTGCCAGCAGTGGCCTAGATCCCGGCACAGATACGCAGTATTTT
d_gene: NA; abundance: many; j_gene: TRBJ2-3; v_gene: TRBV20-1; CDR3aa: CSARWIQYTQYF; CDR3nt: TGCAGTGCTAGATGGATACAGTATACGCAGTATTTT
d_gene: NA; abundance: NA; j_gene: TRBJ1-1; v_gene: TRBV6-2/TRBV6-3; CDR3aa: CASTPTPRQGGTEAFF; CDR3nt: TGTGCCAGCACCCCCACCCCCCGGCAGGGAGGTACTGAAGCTTTCTTT
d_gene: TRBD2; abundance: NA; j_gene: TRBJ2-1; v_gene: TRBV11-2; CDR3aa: CASSIGLAGGNEQFF; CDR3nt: TGTGCCAGCAGCATTGGACTAGCGGGGGGAAATGAGCAGTTCTTC
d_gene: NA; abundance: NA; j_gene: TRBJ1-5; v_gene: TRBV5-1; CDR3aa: CASSLSRGRDQPQHF; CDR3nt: TGCGCCAGCAGCTTGTCACGGGGCAGGGATCAGCCCCAGCATTTT
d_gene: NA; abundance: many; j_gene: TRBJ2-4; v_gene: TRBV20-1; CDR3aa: CSARDRRGTNIQYF; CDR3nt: TGCAGTGCTAGAGATCGGAGGGGAACAAACATTCAGTACTTC
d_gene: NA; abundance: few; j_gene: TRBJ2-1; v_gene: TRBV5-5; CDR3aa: CASSLAGQNYNEQFF; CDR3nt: TGTGCCAGCAGCTTGGCCGGACAGAACTACAATGAGCAGTTCTTC
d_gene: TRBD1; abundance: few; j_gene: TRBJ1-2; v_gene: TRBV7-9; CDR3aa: CASSVQGTYGYTF; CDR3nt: TGTGCCAGCAGCGTACAGGGGACCTACGGCTACACCTTC
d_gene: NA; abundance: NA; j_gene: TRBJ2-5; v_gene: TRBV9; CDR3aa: CASSVGFEETQYF; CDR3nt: TGTGCCAGCAGCGTAGGTTTCGAAGAGACCCAGTACTTC
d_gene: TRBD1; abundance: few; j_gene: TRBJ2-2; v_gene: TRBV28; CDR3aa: CASSILTGTDDTGELFF; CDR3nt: TGTGCCAGCAGTATACTCACCGGGACAGACGACACCGGGGAGCTGTTTTTT
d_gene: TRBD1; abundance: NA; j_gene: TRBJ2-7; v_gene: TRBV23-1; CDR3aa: CASSLLRGRRYEQYF; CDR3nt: TGCGCCAGCAGTCTCCTCAGGGGGCGTAGGTACGAGCAGTACTTC
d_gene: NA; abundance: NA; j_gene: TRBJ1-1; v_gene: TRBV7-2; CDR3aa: CASRSYGGNTEAFF; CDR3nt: TGTGCCAGCAGATCGTACGGGGGTAACACTGAAGCTTTCTTT
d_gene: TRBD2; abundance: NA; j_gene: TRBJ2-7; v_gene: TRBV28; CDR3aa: CASRVREGPPNEQYF; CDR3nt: TGTGCCAGCAGGGTCCGGGAGGGCCCGCCCAACGAGCAGTACTTC
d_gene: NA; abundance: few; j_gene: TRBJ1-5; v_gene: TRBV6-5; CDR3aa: CASSHADQPQHF; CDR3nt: TGTGCCAGCAGTCACGCGGACCAGCCCCAGCATTTT
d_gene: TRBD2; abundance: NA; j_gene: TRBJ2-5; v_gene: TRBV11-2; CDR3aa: CASSLDLTSGAVGTQYF; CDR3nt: TGTGCCAGCAGCTTAGACCTGACTAGCGGGGCCGTGGGGACCCAGTACTTC
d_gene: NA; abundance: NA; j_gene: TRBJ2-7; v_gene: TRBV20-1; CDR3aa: CSATLGDFYEQYF; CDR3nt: TGCAGTGCTACCCTCGGGGACTTCTACGAGCAGTACTTC
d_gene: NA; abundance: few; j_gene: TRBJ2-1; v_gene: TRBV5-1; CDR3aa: CASSSSGPRSSYNEQFF; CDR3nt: TGCGCCAGCAGCTCATCGGGACCCCGGAGCTCCTACAATGAGCAGTTCTTC
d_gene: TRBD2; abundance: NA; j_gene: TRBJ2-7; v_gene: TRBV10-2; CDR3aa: CASSPGLAGGPREQYF; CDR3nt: TGCGCCAGCAGCCCGGGACTAGCGGGAGGGCCGAGGGAGCAGTACTTC
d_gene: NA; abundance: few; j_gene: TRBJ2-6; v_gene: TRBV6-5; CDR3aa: CASSLFSGSSGANVLTF; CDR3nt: TGTGCCAGCAGTTTGTTTTCGGGCAGCTCTGGGGCCAACGTCCTGACTTTC
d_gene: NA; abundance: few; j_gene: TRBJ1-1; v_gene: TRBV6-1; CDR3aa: CASRGHPGTEAFF; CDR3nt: TGTGCCAGCCGGGGACACCCGGGAACTGAAGCTTTCTTT
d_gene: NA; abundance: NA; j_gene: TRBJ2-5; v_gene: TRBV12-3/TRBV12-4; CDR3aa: CASSFPWGTQYF; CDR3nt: TGTGCCAGCAGTTTCCCCTGGGGGACCCAGTACTTC